This TCR beta chain comes out of a study of PD-1 blockade in classical Hodgkin lymphoma. The study, taken as a whole, reports: As was reported, newly diagnosed patients showed lower baseline TCR diversity than healthy donors did. Complete responders possessed baseline diversity comparable to newly diagnosed patients.

All patients experienced relapse after autologous stem cell transplantation, and brentuximab vedotin exposure was variable. As to this clone: Its target is not known.

Using immunoSEQ multiplex PCR, the repertoire was profiled, and TCRdb retains in-frame clones only, with some absent. The profile shows 11,000 to 15,000 clones, roughly four fifths of them singletons. Germline V gene lookup returns CDR1 SGHVS and CDR2 FQNEAQ. J gave up 0 bases and V 8 bases, and 19 bases lay outside the gene matches. CDR3 length: 19 residues. The specimen was peripheral blood mononuclear cells (PBMCs), collected at baseline. The V call is TRBV7-8, the J call TRBJ2-3; 8 nucleotides align to TRBD2. The clonotype was recovered from a human donor with classical Hodgkin lymphoma. The CDR3 nucleotides read TGTGCCAGCTTCTACGAAATCGGCGGGAGGACCCCTAGCACAGATACGCAGTATTTT. It specifies CASFYEIGGRTPSTDTQYF.